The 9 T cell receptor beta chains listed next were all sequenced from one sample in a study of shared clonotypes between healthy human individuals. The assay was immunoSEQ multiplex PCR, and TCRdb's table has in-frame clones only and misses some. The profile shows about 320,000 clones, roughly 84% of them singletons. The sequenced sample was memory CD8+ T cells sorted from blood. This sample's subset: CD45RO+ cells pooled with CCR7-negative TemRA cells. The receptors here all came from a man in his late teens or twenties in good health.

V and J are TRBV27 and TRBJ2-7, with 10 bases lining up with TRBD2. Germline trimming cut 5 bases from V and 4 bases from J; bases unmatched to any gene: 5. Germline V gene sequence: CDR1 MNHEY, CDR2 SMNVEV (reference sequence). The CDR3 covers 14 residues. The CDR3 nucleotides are TGTGCCAGCAGTACTAGCGGGACAACATACGAGCAGTACTTC. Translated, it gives CASSTSGTTYEQYF.

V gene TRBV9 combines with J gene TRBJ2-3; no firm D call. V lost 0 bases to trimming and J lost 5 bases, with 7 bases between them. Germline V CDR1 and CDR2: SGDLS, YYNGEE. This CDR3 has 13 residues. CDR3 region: CASSVESKDTQYF. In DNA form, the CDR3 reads TGTGCCAGCAGCGTAGAATCGAAAGATACGCAGTATTTT.

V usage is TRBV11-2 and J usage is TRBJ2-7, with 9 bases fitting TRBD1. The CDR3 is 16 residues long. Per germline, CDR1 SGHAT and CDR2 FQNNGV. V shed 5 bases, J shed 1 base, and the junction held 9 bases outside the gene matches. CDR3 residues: CASSPIGTGQSYEQYF. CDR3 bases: TGTGCCAGCAGCCCCATCGGGACAGGGCAATCCTACGAGCAGTACTTC.

The CDR3 here is CASSERTGMGTGLNTEAFF. CDR3 bases: TGTGCCAGCAGTGAACGCACTGGGATGGGGACAGGTTTGAACACTGAAGCTTTCTTT. This chain connects TRBV6-1 to TRBJ1-1; 8 nucleotides line up with TRBD1. CDR1 and CDR2 (germline): MNHNS, SASEGT. Losses at the gene ends were 2 bases for V and 0 bases for J; bases not matched to a gene: 14. The CDR3 has 19 residues.

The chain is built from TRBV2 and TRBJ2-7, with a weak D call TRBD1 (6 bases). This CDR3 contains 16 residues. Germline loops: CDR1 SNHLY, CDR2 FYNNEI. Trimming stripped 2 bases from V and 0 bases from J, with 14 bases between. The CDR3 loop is CASSERGFWSSYEQYF. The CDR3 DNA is TGTGCCAGCAGTGAAAGGGGGTTTTGGAGCTCCTACGAGCAGTACTTC.

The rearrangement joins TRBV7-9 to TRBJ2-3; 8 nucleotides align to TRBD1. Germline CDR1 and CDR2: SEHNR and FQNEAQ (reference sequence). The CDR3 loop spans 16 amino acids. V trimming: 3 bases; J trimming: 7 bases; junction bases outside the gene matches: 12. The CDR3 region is CASSFSTGQDRYTQYF. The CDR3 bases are TGTGCCAGCAGCTTCAGCACGGGACAGGATAGATATACGCAGTATTTT. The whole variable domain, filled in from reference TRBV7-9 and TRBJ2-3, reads DTGVSQNPRHKITKRGQNVTFRCDPISEHNRLYWYRQTLGQGPEFLTYFQNEAQLEKSRLLSDRFSAERPKGSFSTLEIQRTEQGDSAMYLCASSFSTGQDRYTQYFGPGTRLTVL.

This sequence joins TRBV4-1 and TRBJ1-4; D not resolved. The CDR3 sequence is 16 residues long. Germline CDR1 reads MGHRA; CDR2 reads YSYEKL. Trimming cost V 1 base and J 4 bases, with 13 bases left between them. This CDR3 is CASSQVETDLNEKLFF. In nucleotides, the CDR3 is TGCGCCAGCAGCCAAGTGGAGACGGACCTTAATGAAAAACTGTTTTTT.

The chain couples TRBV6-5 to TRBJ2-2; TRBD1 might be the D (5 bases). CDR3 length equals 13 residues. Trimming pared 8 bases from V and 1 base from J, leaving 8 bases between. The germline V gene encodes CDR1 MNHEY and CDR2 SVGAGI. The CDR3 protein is CASLGQNTGELFF. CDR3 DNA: TGTGCCAGCCTCGGACAGAACACCGGGGAGCTGTTTTTT.

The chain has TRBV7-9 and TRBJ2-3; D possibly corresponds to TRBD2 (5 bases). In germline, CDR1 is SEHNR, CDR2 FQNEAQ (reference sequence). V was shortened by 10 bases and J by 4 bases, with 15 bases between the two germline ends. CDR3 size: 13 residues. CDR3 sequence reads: CATRGPLPDTQYF. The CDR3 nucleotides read TGTGCCACCCGGGGTCCGCTCCCAGATACGCAGTATTTT.